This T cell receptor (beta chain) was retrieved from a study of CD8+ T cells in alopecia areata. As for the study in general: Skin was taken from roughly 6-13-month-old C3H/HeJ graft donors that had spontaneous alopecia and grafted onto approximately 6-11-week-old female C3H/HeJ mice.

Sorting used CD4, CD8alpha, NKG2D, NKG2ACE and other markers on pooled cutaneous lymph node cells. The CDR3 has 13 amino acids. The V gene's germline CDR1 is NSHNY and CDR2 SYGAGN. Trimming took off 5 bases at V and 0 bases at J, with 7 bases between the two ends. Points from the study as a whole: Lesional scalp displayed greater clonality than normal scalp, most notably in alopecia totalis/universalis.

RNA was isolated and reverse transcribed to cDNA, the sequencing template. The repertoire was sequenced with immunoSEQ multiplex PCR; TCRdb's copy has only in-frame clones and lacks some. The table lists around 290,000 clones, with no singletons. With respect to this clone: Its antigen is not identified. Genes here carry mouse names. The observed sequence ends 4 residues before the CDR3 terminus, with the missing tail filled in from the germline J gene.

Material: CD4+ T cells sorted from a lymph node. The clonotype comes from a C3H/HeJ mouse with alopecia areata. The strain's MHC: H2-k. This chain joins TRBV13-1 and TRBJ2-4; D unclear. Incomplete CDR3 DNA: TGTGCCAGCAGAAGGTTTAGTCAAAAC. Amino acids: CASRRFSQN. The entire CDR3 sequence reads CASRRFSQNTLYF.